Below, 19 T cell receptor beta chains from the same sample are listed, as sequenced in a study of control samples from healthy donors and cancer patients. This table comes from immunoSEQ multiplex PCR, and its TCRdb copy is limited to in-frame clones, with some not included. The sample lists over 100,000 clones; 80% to 95% were seen once. The specimen was blood. These receptors all stem from a woman in her forties or fifties in good health.

The chain recombines TRBV30 with TRBJ1-5; D not certain. Germline CDR1 and CDR2: GTSNPN and SVGIG (reference sequence). The CDR3 spans 13 residues. The V and J ends lost 0 bases and 4 bases respectively, with 7 bases between them. CDR3 loop: CAWSVSGNQPQHF. CDR3 bases: TGTGCCTGGAGTGTATCGGGGAATCAGCCCCAGCATTTT. Drawing the rest from reference TRBV30 and TRBJ1-5, the complete variable domain is SQTIHQWPATLVQPVGSPLSLECTVEGTSNPNLYWYRQAAGRGLQLLFYSVGIGQISSEVPQNLSASRPQDRQFILSSKKLLLSDSGFYLCAWSVSGNQPQHFGDGTRLSIL.

The chain employs TRBV2 and TRBJ2-7; tentatively, D is TRBD2 (6 bases). The V gene lost 2 bases and the J gene lost 6 bases, with 14 bases spanning the gap. Germline CDR1 is SNHLY and CDR2 is FYNNEI. The CDR3 runs to 14 residues. CDR3 nucleotides: TGTGCCAGCAGTGAAAGGAGGGGCATTGGCGAGCAGTACTTC. Translated: CASSERRGIGEQYF.

The chain combines TRBV6-1 with TRBJ1-6; D ambiguous. The CDR3 loop spans 14 amino acids. CDR1 MNHNS and CDR2 SASEGT come from the germline V gene. V shed 2 bases and J shed 7 bases, with 9 bases lying between them. The CDR3 nucleotides read TGTGCCAGCAGTGAACTGGGCGTAAATTCACCCCTCCACTTT. Residues: CASSELGVNSPLHF.

The chain has TRBV9 and TRBJ2-5; D unresolved. V lost 3 bases, J lost 5 bases, and 5 bases lay in between. The CDR3 loop spans 11 amino acids. The germline gives CDR1 SGDLS, CDR2 YYNGEE. The CDR3 DNA sequence: TGTGCCAGCAGCGCCGGGGAGACCCAGTACTTC. It specifies CASSAGETQYF.

This clone was picked up one time. The genes are TRBV3-1 (or the pseudogene TRBV3-2) and TRBJ2-7, with 12 bases lining up with TRBD2. V lost 4 bases and J lost 6; bases outside the gene matches: 16. The CDR3 runs to 18 residues. Looked up from germline, CDR1 is LGHDT and CDR2 is YNNKEL (reference sequence). The CDR3: CASSLAALAGGPGGEQYF. DNA for the CDR3: TGTGCCAGCAGCCTAGCCGCGCTAGCGGGGGGGCCGGGAGGCGAGCAGTACTTC.

V usage is TRBV29-1 and J usage is TRBJ1-2; tentative D call: TRBD1 (5 bases). Germline loops: CDR1 SQVTM, CDR2 ANQGSEA. Trimming pared 6 bases from V and 10 bases from J, leaving 18 bases between. CDR3 size: 12 residues. The CDR3 coding sequence is TGCAGCGTGGATCAGGGTGGTTCGGCCTACACCTTC. This gives the protein CSVDQGGSAYTF.

The V call is TRBV30, the J call TRBJ2-7; 8 bases agree with TRBD1. Trimming at V came to 2 bases and at J to 6 bases, leaving 3 bases not matched to a gene. CDR1 is GTSNPN and CDR2 is SVGIG in the germline V gene (reference sequence). The CDR3 loop spans 12 amino acids. The CDR3 sequence: CAWSTTGGEQYF. The CDR3 DNA is TGTGCCTGGAGTACAACAGGGGGCGAGCAGTACTTC.

The chain couples TRBV5-6 to TRBJ2-6; D remains ambiguous. Per the germline V gene, CDR1 is SGHDT and CDR2 is YYEEEE. The V and J ends lost 1 base and 2 bases respectively, with 7 bases between them. This CDR3 spans 15 amino acids. The CDR3, as DNA: TGTGCCAGCAGCTTGATTGGAGCTGGGGCCAACGTCCTGACTTTC. Translated: CASSLIGAGANVLTF.

This chain uses TRBV29-1 with TRBJ1-1, with 7 bases aligning to TRBD1. In germline, CDR1 is SQVTM, CDR2 ANQGSEA. The CDR3 runs to 10 residues. Trimming cost V 7 bases and J 4 bases; bases outside gene matches: 0. CDR3 coding DNA: TGCAGCGCAGGGGGCACTGAAGCTTTCTTT. Its translation is CSAGGTEAFF.

This rearrangement joins TRBV19 to TRBJ2-7; D gene uncertain. Germline V gene data show CDR1 as LNHDA and CDR2 as SQIVND (reference sequence). CDR3 length: 14 residues. Trimming shortened V by 4 bases and J by 2 bases, and 12 bases separated the two germline ends. The CDR3: CASSSVGLTYEQYF. CDR3 DNA: TGTGCCAGTAGTAGTGTCGGGCTAACCTACGAGCAGTACTTC.

This chain links TRBV9 with TRBJ1-5; 7 bases are shared with TRBD1. Unmatched junction bases numbered 6, after V lost 5 bases and J lost 7 bases. The CDR3 is made up of 13 amino acids. Germline loops: CDR1 SGDLS, CDR2 YYNGEE. The CDR3 here is CASRDRVGQPQHF. The CDR3 coding sequence is TGTGCCAGCAGAGACAGGGTCGGACAGCCCCAGCATTTT.

The chain carries TRBV24-1 and TRBJ2-7; no clear D. The CDR3 is 15 amino acids. V was shortened by 3 bases and J by 0 bases, with 11 bases between the two germline ends. Germline loops: CDR1 KGHDR, CDR2 SFDVKD. CDR3 bases: TGTGCCACCAGTGATCCAAAGGACCCCTCCTACGAGCAGTACTTC. It translates to CATSDPKDPSYEQYF.

On this clone itself: This same CDR3 is encoded by further DNA sequences in the sample. V gene TRBV19 combines with J gene TRBJ2-3; 10 positions agree with TRBD1. J was trimmed by 1 base and V by 6 bases; bases with no gene match: 4. The CDR3 loop spans 15 amino acids. The germline V gene has CDR1 LNHDA and CDR2 SQIVND (reference sequence). The CDR3 DNA reads as TGTGCCAGTAGCCCCGGGACAGGGGGCACAGATACGCAGTATTTT. This sequence encodes CASSPGTGGTDTQYF.

Comments on this clone: The junction shows a germline mismatch at one end, possibly a read error. The chain combines TRBV15 with TRBJ1-2; maybe TRBD1 (5 bases). Germline lookup yields CDR1 LNHNV and CDR2 YYDKDF (reference sequence). The CDR3 covers 14 residues. The CDR3 nucleotides are TGTGCCACCAGCAGAAGTGACGGTCGGGGGGAGTGGAACTTC. Translated: CATSRSDGRGEWNF.

This clone was counted a single time. The CDR3 here is CASSLEPLYGYTF. The CDR3 DNA reads as TGCGCCAGCAGCTTGGAACCGCTCTATGGCTACACCTTC. V is TRBV5-1 and J is TRBJ1-2, with unresolved D. This CDR3 has 13 amino acids. The V end was cut by 0 bases, the J end by 4 bases, with 7 bases between. Per germline, CDR1 SGHRS and CDR2 YFSETQ.

The chain joins TRBV7-8 to TRBJ2-2; D not resolved. The germline V gene has CDR1 SGHVS and CDR2 FQNEAQ. V lost 4 bases and J 1 base, leaving 10 bases between the germline ends. This CDR3 contains 15 residues. Written as DNA, the CDR3 is TGTGCCAGCAGCTCTGAATGGGGGAACACCGGGGAGCTGTTTTTT. It yields the protein CASSSEWGNTGELFF.

The V call is TRBV5-5, the J call TRBJ2-1; D unclear. The V end was cut by 0 bases, the J end by 0 bases, with 4 bases between. Germline V gene data show CDR1 as SGHKS and CDR2 as YYEKEE (reference sequence). The CDR3 runs to 14 residues. CDR3 bases: TGTGCCAGCAGCTTGGGGGCCTCCTACAATGAGCAGTTCTTC. Its protein product is CASSLGASYNEQFF.

The V and J genes are TRBV24-1 and TRBJ2-1, with 12 bases fitting TRBD2. Trimming cost V 5 bases and J 8 bases; bases outside gene matches: 9. CDR3 length: 16 amino acids. In germline, CDR1 is KGHDR, CDR2 SFDVKD. CDR3 sequence (DNA): TGTGCCACCAGTGTCCCTAGCGGGAGGGCCGTGGATGAGCAGTTCTTC. This translates into CATSVPSGRAVDEQFF.

The gene calls are TRBV19 and TRBJ2-5, with D perhaps matching TRBD1 (5 bases). The germline V and J ends were trimmed by 4 bases and 5 bases, with 11 bases remaining between them. Germline CDR1 reads LNHDA; CDR2 reads SQIVND (reference sequence). This CDR3 is 13 amino acids long. The CDR3 bases are TGTGCCAGTAGTAACAGGCCCTCGGAGACCCAGTACTTC. Translated: CASSNRPSETQYF. Supplemented by reference TRBV19 and TRBJ2-5, the full variable domain reads DGGITQSPKYLFRKEGQNVTLSCEQNLNHDAMYWYRQDPGQGLRLIYYSQIVNDFQKGDIAEGYSVSREKKESFPLTVTSAQKNPTAFYLCASSNRPSETQYFGPGTRLLVL.